This T cell receptor beta chain originates from a study of shared clonotypes between healthy human individuals. Findings of the study overall: A small donor pool kept down the genetic and exposure-history diversity that was represented. Estimated richness values were generally larger in naive subsets than in memory subsets.

Clones were read by immunoSEQ multiplex PCR, and TCRdb kept only the in-frame ones, dropping some. This repertoire shows approximately 2.4 million clones, approximately 94% found once; its top ten account for approximately 0.13%. Worth noting for this clone: Its antigen remains unknown.

The ends were cut back, 5 bases at V and 2 bases at J, with 8 bases in the middle. Per germline, CDR1 SGHRS and CDR2 YFSETQ. The CDR3 is made up of 13 amino acids. The chain has TRBV5-1 and TRBJ2-4; D uncertain. The specimen was naive CD4+ T cells sorted from blood. Subset in this sample: CD45RA+ positively selected. The clonotype originates from a man aged 18 to 35 in good health. CDR3 DNA sequence: TGCGCCAGCAGTTCCCCTCCCAAAAACATTCAGTACTTC. Translation gives CASSSPPKNIQYF.